The T cell receptor beta chain described here comes from a study of control samples from healthy donors and cancer patients. Produced via immunoSEQ multiplex PCR; TCRdb's table is partial and in-frame only. In the table there are fewer than 85,000 clones, roughly 90% of which are singletons. Germline assignment: CDR1 MNHNY and CDR2 SVGAGI (reference sequence). V dropped 2 bases and J dropped 7 bases, with 11 bases sitting between them. The CDR3 is 13 residues long. The TCR comes from a man over 45 in good health. This rearrangement joins TRBV6-6 to TRBJ1-1; no clear D. Sequencing used blood. The CDR3 sequence: CASSYPQAHEAFF. The CDR3 bases are TGTGCCAGCAGTTACCCCCAGGCCCATGAAGCTTTCTTT.